This T cell receptor (beta chain) comes out of a study of tumor-infiltrating lymphocytes in primary liver carcinoma. About the research overall: Tumor staging was T1-T3 N0M0; sizes spanned roughly 4 to 11 cm across. The study, taken as a whole, reports: A significantly higher top-250-clone fraction was found in tumors than in blood (p = 0.039).

The CDR3 loop spans 17 amino acids. Germline loops: CDR1 SGHRS, CDR2 YFSETQ. A constant-region primer served to make TCR beta cDNA from around 500 ng total RNA. A slightly modified ARM-PCR protocol with three nested multiplex PCR rounds produced these TCR beta libraries. A C-beta reverse primer and TRBV1-TRBV30 forward primers served in each of the first two PCR rounds, at approximately 10 cycles apiece. TCRdb re-analysed the multiplex PCR reads in MiXCR, keeping a single row per CDR3 protein. The sample carries approximately 120,000 distinct CDR3 sequences, 64% recorded once. Comments on this clonotype: What it recognizes is unknown.

Between 20 and 30 mg of unsorted bulk tissue served as the source from which RNA and DNA were co-extracted. Through surgical resection, the patients' primary liver carcinoma was treated. The patients carried chronic HBV infection and had received no treatment. Sequencing used liver tumor tissue from sampling region 3. Subset reported: tumor region T3, left-lateral pole. This sequence originates from a woman aged 60-70 years with primary liver carcinoma and hepatitis B virus infection. The gene calls are TRBV5-1 and TRBJ2-3; D not resolved. The J call is doubtful: the DNA matches TRBJ1-5 better. The CDR3: CASNFAVAGWSTDTQHF. The DNA for the CDR3 is TGCGCCAGCAACTTCGCGGTAGCGGGGTGGAGCACAGATACGCAGCATTTT.